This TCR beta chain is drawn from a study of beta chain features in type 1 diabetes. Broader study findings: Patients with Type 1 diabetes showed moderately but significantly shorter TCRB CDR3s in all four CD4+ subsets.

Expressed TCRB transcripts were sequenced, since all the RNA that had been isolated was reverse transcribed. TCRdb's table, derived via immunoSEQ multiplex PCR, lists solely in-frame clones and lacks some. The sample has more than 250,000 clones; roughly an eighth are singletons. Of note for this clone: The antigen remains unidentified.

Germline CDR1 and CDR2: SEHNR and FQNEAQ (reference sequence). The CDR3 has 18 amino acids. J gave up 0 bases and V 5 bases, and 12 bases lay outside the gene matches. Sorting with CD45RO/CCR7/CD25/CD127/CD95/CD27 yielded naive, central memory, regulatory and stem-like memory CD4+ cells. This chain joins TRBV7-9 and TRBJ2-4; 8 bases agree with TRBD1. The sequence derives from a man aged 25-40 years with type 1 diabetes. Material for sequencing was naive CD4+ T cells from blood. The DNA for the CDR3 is TGTGCCAGCAGCCCAATCCCGGGACAGGATGTAGCCAAAAACATTCAGTACTTC. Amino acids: CASSPIPGQDVAKNIQYF.